The T cell receptor (beta chain) described here comes from a study of T cell responses to AZD1222 COVID-19 vaccine. Germline V gene data show CDR1 as MNHEY and CDR2 as SVGAGI. The CDR3 has 15 amino acids. Deletions cut 2 bases from V and 4 bases from J, with 12 bases between. Sequencing was performed with immunoSEQ multiplex PCR; in TCRdb, only in-frame clones are kept and a portion is missing. The table lists 100,000 to 150,000 clones, around 92% of them singletons, with 1.5% to 1.9% in the top ten. This TCR came from an adult in good health. Here the sequenced sample was peripheral blood, taken on day 0 of AZD1222 vaccination. The chain employs TRBV6-5 and TRBJ2-1, with no clear D. This CDR3 reads CASSYSRQPYNEQFF. The CDR3 coding sequence is TGTGCCAGCAGTTACAGCAGGCAACCATACAATGAGCAGTTCTTC.